These 23 T cell receptor beta chains were sequenced from one sample in a study of blood T cell repertoires in COVID-19. Profiling relied on immunoSEQ multiplex PCR, and the TCRdb table lists in-frame clones only, not all of them. The sample shows approximately 290,000 clones, 80% to 95% of them seen only once. The sequenced sample was peripheral blood. Source of these receptors: a woman in her twenties or thirties with COVID-19, enrolled during active disease.

The chain links TRBV7-8 to TRBJ2-2; 7 bases are shared with TRBD2. The CDR3 is 15 amino acids. Germline CDR1 reads SGHVS; CDR2 reads FQNEAQ. The ends lost 5 bases at V and 4 bases at J; junction bases unmatched: 7. The CDR3 DNA is TGTGCCAGCAGCAAAACCGCGGGGGTCACCGGGGAGCTGTTTTTT. The encoded protein is CASSKTAGVTGELFF.

The genes are TRBV5-1 and TRBJ2-7, with D maybe TRBD1 (7 bases). Germline V gives CDR1 SGHRS, CDR2 YFSETQ. The CDR3 runs to 15 residues. The V and J ends lost 2 bases and 0 bases respectively, with 12 bases between them. The CDR3 DNA is TGCGCCAGCAGCTTTGGGGGGACAGCCTCCTACGAGCAGTACTTC. Amino acids: CASSFGGTASYEQYF.

The chain joins TRBV5-1 to TRBJ2-1; 12 nucleotides align to TRBD2. The germline CDR1 and CDR2 sequences are SGHRS and YFSETQ. The V and J ends lost 0 bases and 0 bases, in that order; junction bases with no gene match: 1. The CDR3 sequence is 17 residues long. CDR3: CASSLGTSGNSYNEQFF. The CDR3 DNA reads TGCGCCAGCAGCTTGGGGACTAGCGGGAACTCCTACAATGAGCAGTTCTTC. The full variable domain, its missing parts supplied by reference TRBV5-1 and TRBJ2-1, is KAGVTQTPRYLIKTRGQQVTLSCSPISGHRSVSWYQQTPGQGLQFLFEYFSETQRNKGNFPGRFSGRQFSNSRSEMNVSTLELGDSALYLCASSLGTSGNSYNEQFFGPGTRLTVL.

This clone was seen a single time. The chain is built from TRBV11-1 and TRBJ2-2, with 9 positions matching TRBD1. V was clipped by 5 bases and J by 2 bases; unmatched bases: 3. CDR1 SGHAT and CDR2 FQDESV come from the germline V gene (reference sequence). This CDR3 comprises 15 residues. CDR3 protein: CASSRQGGNTGELFF. As DNA, the CDR3 is TGTGCCAGCAGCCGACAGGGGGGTAACACCGGGGAGCTGTTTTTT. The whole variable domain, filled in from reference TRBV11-1 and TRBJ2-2, reads EAEVAQSPRYKITEKSQAVAFWCDPISGHATLYWYRQILGQGPELLVQFQDESVVDDSQLPKDRFSAERLKGVDSTLKIQPAELGDSAMYLCASSRQGGNTGELFFGEGSRLTVL.

Points on this clone: Other DNA sequences of this sample code for an identical CDR3. The chain employs TRBV12-3 or TRBV12-4 and TRBJ1-5, with D perhaps matching TRBD1 (6 bases). Trimming took off 7 bases at V and 4 bases at J, with 11 bases between the two ends. The CDR3 runs 13 residues. The CDR3 protein is CASTPTGNQPQHF. CDR3 nucleotide sequence: TGTGCCAGCACCCCCACAGGGAATCAGCCCCAGCATTTT.

The chain uses TRBV5-1 and TRBJ2-5; TRBD1 agrees at 12 bases. The CDR3 covers 15 residues. The ends lost 4 bases at V and 5 bases at J; junction bases unmatched: 6. Germline V gives CDR1 SGHRS, CDR2 YFSETQ. Here the CDR3 DNA reads TGCGCCAGCAGCATGGGACAGGGGGCTGGGGAGACCCAGTACTTC. Translation gives CASSMGQGAGETQYF. Supplemented by reference TRBV5-1 and TRBJ2-5, the full variable domain reads KAGVTQTPRYLIKTRGQQVTLSCSPISGHRSVSWYQQTPGQGLQFLFEYFSETQRNKGNFPGRFSGRQFSNSRSEMNVSTLELGDSALYLCASSMGQGAGETQYFGPGTRLLVL.

The DNA of the CDR3 is TGTGCCACCAGTGATCCGGAGAGCGGGGGTAGCTCCTACAATGAGCAGTTCTTC. Its translation: CATSDPESGGSSYNEQFF. The chain couples TRBV24-1 to TRBJ2-1; 8 positions agree with TRBD2. Trimming cost V 3 bases and J 0 bases; bases outside gene matches: 9. The CDR3 is 18 residues long. Germline-derived CDR1 and CDR2 are KGHDR and SFDVKD.

Points on this clone: The same CDR3 also results from other DNA sequences found in this sample. The chain carries TRBV11-2 and TRBJ1-6; D perhaps matches TRBD1 (6 bases). V lost 0 bases, J lost 6 bases, and 6 bases lay in between. The CDR3 covers 14 residues. CDR1 is SGHAT, CDR2 FQNNGV, per germline. The CDR3 sequence is CASSLDRGNSPLHF. The CDR3 DNA follows: TGTGCCAGCAGCTTAGACAGGGGTAATTCACCCCTCCACTTT.

V and J are TRBV5-6 and TRBJ2-3; TRBD2 agrees at 12 bases. This CDR3 contains 19 residues. With V trimmed by 4 bases and J by 3 bases, 15 bases remained unmatched. CDR1 is SGHDT and CDR2 is YYEEEE in the germline V gene. CDR3 region: CASSRLDRSTSGRTDTQYF. The CDR3 DNA reads as TGTGCCAGCAGCCGACTCGACAGAAGTACTAGCGGGAGGACAGATACGCAGTATTTT.

The rearrangement links TRBV4-1 to TRBJ1-4; D unresolved. Germline CDR1 is MGHRA and CDR2 is YSYEKL. This CDR3 comprises 12 residues. V was shortened by 0 bases and J by 8 bases, with 4 bases between the two germline ends. CDR3: CASSQDQEKLFF. The DNA of the CDR3 is TGCGCCAGCAGCCAAGATCAGGAAAAACTGTTTTTT.

Points on this clone: This same CDR3 is encoded by further DNA sequences in the sample. This chain links TRBV19 with TRBJ1-4; D may be TRBD1 (6 bases). The ends were cut back, 8 bases at V and 8 bases at J, with 15 bases in the middle. Germline CDR1 LNHDA, CDR2 SQIVND (reference sequence). The CDR3 has 13 residues. DNA of the CDR3: TGTGCCAGTTCCACGGGGGGCGACGAAAAACTGTTTTTT. Translating it yields CASSTGGDEKLFF.

The V gene is TRBV1, the J gene TRBJ2-2; no DNA check was done on the table's D call, TRBD2. TRBV1 is a pseudogene. The CDR3 has 17 amino acids. The CDR3 here is CTSSSVAGGPGTGELFF. Here the CDR3 DNA reads TGCACCAGCAGTTCAGTAGCGGGAGGGCCTGGCACCGGGGAGCTGTTTTTT.

This sequence joins TRBV5-1 and TRBJ2-7; D is perhaps TRBD1 (5 bases). V dropped 2 bases and J dropped 3 bases, with 12 bases sitting between them. Germline CDR1 is SGHRS and CDR2 is YFSETQ. This CDR3 contains 14 residues. CDR3 nucleotide sequence: TGCGCCAGCAGCTTCCTGACAGCCAGCTACGAGCAGTACTTC. Its protein product is CASSFLTASYEQYF.

The rearrangement uses TRBV28 and TRBJ1-2; 7 positions match TRBD1. This CDR3 has 15 amino acids. Trimming at V came to 7 bases and at J to 0 bases, leaving 8 bases not matched to a gene. The V gene's germline CDR1 is MDHEN and CDR2 SYDVKM. Here the CDR3 reads CASTLGDRANYGYTF. The CDR3 region has the DNA TGTGCCAGCACCCTGGGGGACAGAGCTAACTATGGCTACACCTTC.

This chain connects TRBV5-1 to TRBJ2-7; 7 positions agree with TRBD2. The CDR3 is made up of 15 amino acids. V dropped 4 bases and J dropped 4; count of bases not matched to a gene: 11. Germline-derived CDR1 and CDR2 are SGHRS and YFSETQ. The chain's CDR3 is CASSPSDGGIYEQYF. The DNA for the CDR3 is TGCGCCAGCAGCCCTTCGGACGGGGGGATATACGAGCAGTACTTC.

This clone was observed once. The gene calls are TRBV6-5 and TRBJ1-2; no reliable D call. The CDR3 spans 14 residues. Trimming took off 4 bases at V and 2 bases at J, with 11 bases between the two ends. Germline values: CDR1 MNHEY, CDR2 SVGAGI. CDR3 DNA: TGTGCCAGCAGTTCCACTTCCGCCAACTATGGCTACACCTTC. This encodes CASSSTSANYGYTF.

The rearrangement joins TRBV6-5 to TRBJ2-7, with a tentative D call TRBD1 (5 bases). Germline V gene sequence: CDR1 MNHEY, CDR2 SVGAGI. The length of the CDR3 is 13 residues. Trimming took off 6 bases at V and 3 bases at J, with 12 bases between the two ends. CDR3 amino acids: CASSTDSIYEQYF. CDR3 DNA: TGTGCCAGCAGCACTGACAGTATCTACGAGCAGTACTTC.

The chain is built from TRBV5-4 and TRBJ1-2; 9 nucleotides agree with TRBD1. Germline loops: CDR1 SGHNT, CDR2 YYREEE (reference sequence). V trimming: 3 bases; J trimming: 4 bases; junction bases outside the gene matches: 7. The CDR3 covers 15 residues. The CDR3 region is CASSSRQGDGYGYTF. The CDR3 coding sequence is TGTGCCAGCAGCTCTAGACAGGGGGACGGCTATGGCTACACCTTC.

The chain couples TRBV14 to TRBJ2-1; 15 bases are shared with TRBD2. Trimming took 1 base from V and 0 from J; bases not matched to a gene: 10. The CDR3 has 21 residues. From germline, CDR1 is SGHDN and CDR2 FVKESK. CDR3 bases: TGTGCCAGCAGCCAAGTCCGGGCCGGGACTAGCGGGAGGAGCTCCTACAATGAGCAGTTCTTC. Its translation is CASSQVRAGTSGRSSYNEQFF.

The rearrangement uses TRBV6-5 and TRBJ1-1; TRBD1 matches 9 bases. CDR3 length: 13 residues. In germline, CDR1 is MNHEY, CDR2 SVGAGI. The V segment lost 6 bases and the J segment 6 bases; nucleotides outside the gene matches: 5. The CDR3 sequence is CASRTTGGAEAFF. CDR3 bases: TGTGCCAGCAGGACCACAGGGGGCGCTGAAGCTTTCTTT.

The J gene is TRBJ1-2, the V gene TRBV27, with TRBD1 matching 9 bases. J was trimmed by 5 bases and V by 2 bases; bases with no gene match: 12. The length of the CDR3 is 17 residues. CDR1 and CDR2 (germline): MNHEY, SMNVEV (reference sequence). CDR3 DNA: TGTGCCAGCAGTTTAATAGGAACAGGGGGCAGGAGATATGGCTACACCTTC. Protein product: CASSLIGTGGRRYGYTF.

The chain links TRBV27 to TRBJ1-2, with D perhaps matching TRBD1 (5 bases). Germline V CDR1 and CDR2: MNHEY, SMNVEV (reference sequence). Trimming removed 4 bases from V and 7 bases from J, with 16 bases in between. The CDR3 extends over 14 amino acids. This CDR3 is CASSSSGAGGGYTF. For the CDR3, the DNA is TGTGCCAGCAGTTCAAGTGGGGCAGGTGGTGGCTACACCTTC.

The chain has TRBV21-1 and TRBJ2-5; the table's D gene call, TRBD2, was not cross checked with the DNA. TRBV21-1 is a listed pseudogene. CDR3 length: 15 residues. The CDR3 loop reads CASSKVKEVSETQYF. Here the CDR3 DNA reads TGTGCCAGCAGCAAAGTAAAGGAGGTGTCAGAGACCCAGTACTTC.